Each of the 2 T cell receptor beta chains below was sequenced from the same sample in a study of blood T cell repertoires in COVID-19. Sequenced by immunoSEQ multiplex PCR; TCRdb stores in-frame clones only, minus some. The sample includes approximately 100,000 clones, 70% to 90% of them seen just once. Sequencing was carried out using peripheral blood. These receptors all stem from an older woman with acute or convalescent COVID-19.

This chain uses TRBV27 with TRBJ1-1; 7 bases match TRBD1. The junction had 4 bases not matched to a gene; V was cut back by 5 bases and J by 1 base. Germline values: CDR1 MNHEY, CDR2 SMNVEV (reference sequence). This CDR3 spans 14 amino acids. CDR3 amino acids: CASSGGQANTEAFF. In DNA form, the CDR3 reads TGTGCCAGCAGTGGCGGACAGGCGAACACTGAAGCTTTCTTT.

This rearrangement joins TRBV7-2 to TRBJ1-4; D is perhaps TRBD1 (5 bases). V was pared by 0 bases and J by 3 bases, with 8 bases between. This CDR3 spans 15 amino acids. Germline CDR1 is SGHTA and CDR2 is FQGNSA. The CDR3 here is CASSLAQTANEKLFF. The CDR3 DNA is TGTGCCAGCAGCTTAGCGCAGACAGCTAATGAAAAACTGTTTTTT.